The 21 T cell receptor beta chains in this list originate from one sample, sequenced in a study of T cell repertoires in cytomegalovirus infection. TCRdb redid the calling of the reads with MiXCR, one entry per CDR3 protein. The sample records around 900,000 distinct CDR3 sequences, around 29% being singletons. Which antigens these TCRs recognize remains unknown. The specimen comprised cultured CD8+ T cells from PBMCs, sampled from culture after CMV antigen stimulation. The receptors were gathered from a human donor in good health (CMV status not recorded). Some clones in this sample may be carry-over from other donors' samples.

The sample holds many counts of this clonotype. V and J are TRBV7-6 and TRBJ2-2; D tentatively fits TRBD1 or TRBD2 (5 bases each). CDR3 size: 15 residues. Germline-derived CDR1 and CDR2 are SGHVS and FNYEAQ. Between the trimmed V and J ends, which lost 1 base and 7 bases, there was a span of 13 bases. This CDR3 reads CASSLGDPRFGELFF. The DNA of the CDR3 is TGTGCCAGCAGCTTAGGGGACCCCAGATTCGGGGAGCTGTTTTTT.

This chain links TRBV20-1 with TRBJ1-1; 10 bases agree with TRBD1. The ends lost 5 bases at V and 5 bases at J; junction bases unmatched: 5. From germline, CDR1 is DFQATT and CDR2 SNEGSKA (reference sequence). CDR3 length equals 13 residues. The CDR3: CSARQGAKTEAFF. In nucleotides, the CDR3 is TGCAGTGCTCGACAGGGGGCGAAAACTGAAGCTTTCTTT.

Many counts were recorded for this clonotype. J is TRBJ1-6 and V is TRBV12-3 or TRBV12-4; unclear D gene. This CDR3 is built from 16 residues. Trimming took 4 bases from V and 8 from J, leaving 18 bases between them. The CDR3 sequence is CASSSWLSNTDSPLHF. CDR3 DNA: TGTGCCAGCAGTTCGTGGCTTTCGAACACCGATTCACCCCTCCACTTT.

The genes are TRBV7-8 and TRBJ2-2; no reliable D call. The CDR3 sequence is 15 residues long. Germline V gene lookup returns CDR1 SGHVS and CDR2 FQNEAQ. V was pared by 2 bases and J by 5 bases, with 12 bases between. Written as DNA, the CDR3 is TGTGCCAGCAGCTTATCCCAGATCATGACCGGGGAGCTGTTTTTT. Protein product: CASSLSQIMTGELFF.

The rearrangement uses TRBV3-1 and TRBJ2-7, with 9 bases fitting TRBD1. The CDR3 spans 15 residues. Looked up from germline, CDR1 is LGHDT and CDR2 is YNNKEL (reference sequence). With 2 bases clipped from V and 4 bases from J, the junction kept 6 bases outside the gene matches. CDR3 sequence: CASSQPGTGWYEQYF. In DNA form, the CDR3 reads TGTGCCAGCAGCCAACCCGGGACAGGGTGGTACGAGCAGTACTTC.

In this sample, this clonotype turned up a few times. A read error may account for a junction end that differs from germline. The gene calls are TRBV5-4 and TRBJ2-7; weak D call: TRBD2 (6 bases). The CDR3 is 13 residues long. Germline V gene sequence: CDR1 SGHNT, CDR2 YYREEE (reference sequence). The CDR3 here is CASSRGLSFEQYF. CDR3 DNA: TGTGCCAGCAGCAGGGGACTCTCCTTCGAGCAGTACTTC. Based on the CDR3 plus reference TRBV5-4 and TRBJ2-7, the full variable domain is ETGVTQSPTHLIKTRGQQVTLRCSSQSGHNTVSWYQQALGQGPQFIFQYYREEENGRGNFPPRFSGLQFPNYSSELNVNALELDDSALYLCASSRGLSFEQYFGPGTRLTVT.

This clonotype appeared many times. Sequence at one end of the junction differs from germline and may be a read error. The chain combines TRBV12-3 or TRBV12-4 with TRBJ2-3; D remains unclear. The CDR3 has 13 residues. CDR3 nucleotides: TGTGCCAGCAGCTTAGTTCTCACAGATACGCAGTATTTT. Its protein product is CASSLVLTDTQYF.

This sequence joins TRBV27 and TRBJ2-3; TRBD2 is a possible D gene (6 bases). The CDR3 covers 13 residues. The germline CDR1 and CDR2 sequences are MNHEY and SMNVEV (reference sequence). The ends were cut back, 8 bases at V and 3 bases at J, with 12 bases in the middle. The CDR3 protein is CASQEGATDTQYF. The CDR3 coding sequence is TGTGCCAGCCAGGAGGGCGCGACAGATACGCAGTATTTT.

The chain carries TRBV6-1 and TRBJ2-7; TRBD1 or TRBD2 may be the D gene (5 bases each). Trimming removed 4 bases at V and 0 bases at J, with 10 bases between. Germline CDR1 and CDR2: MNHNS and SASEGT. The length of the CDR3 is 14 residues. CDR3: CASSGGGPSYEQYV. The CDR3 DNA reads as TGTGCCAGCAGTGGTGGGGGTCCCTCCTACGAGCAGTACGTC.

This chain uses TRBV19 with TRBJ1-1; no firm D call. Trimming removed 1 base from V and 4 bases from J, with 7 bases in between. CDR1 is LNHDA and CDR2 is SQIVND in the germline V gene (reference sequence). The CDR3 contains 13 residues. CDR3 in amino acids: CASSIGDFTEAFF. CDR3 DNA sequence: TGTGCCAGTAGTATAGGTGATTTCACTGAAGCTTTCTTT.

The chain combines TRBV12-3 or TRBV12-4 with TRBJ2-5; the D is unclear. The CDR3 consists of 13 residues. The germline V and J ends were trimmed by 5 bases and 1 base, with 8 bases remaining between them. The CDR3 DNA reads TGTGCCAGCAGTCGCCAGAGCCAAGAGACCCAGTACTTC. Protein product: CASSRQSQETQYF.

The chain is built from TRBV27 and TRBJ2-5, with 8 bases that match TRBD1. This CDR3 contains 14 residues. The germline CDR1 and CDR2 sequences are MNHEY and SMNVEV (reference sequence). Trimming at V came to 8 bases and at J to 5 bases, leaving 10 bases not matched to a gene. CDR3 residues: CASWTGRGKETQYF. CDR3 bases: TGTGCCAGCTGGACAGGGAGAGGCAAGGAGACCCAGTACTTC.

This clonotype came up many times. The chain combines TRBV7-8 with TRBJ2-7; 9 bases line up with TRBD2. J was trimmed by 1 base and V by 6 bases; bases with no gene match: 7. In germline, CDR1 is SGHVS, CDR2 FQNEAQ. CDR3 length equals 15 residues. The DNA for the CDR3 is TGTGCCAGCAGTTCGATTAGCGGGGGTTCCTACGAGCAGTACGTC. It is translated as CASSSISGGSYEQYV.

This clonotype has a handful of counts. The chain links TRBV9 to TRBJ2-2; D gene uncertain. Trimming pared 4 bases from V and 5 bases from J, leaving 27 bases between. The CDR3 totals 19 residues. CDR1 is SGDLS and CDR2 is YYNGEE in the germline V gene. This chain's CDR3 is CASSQTLSKKVYVTGELFF. The CDR3 coding sequence is TGTGCCAGCAGCCAGACCCTTTCGAAAAAGGTGTATGTTACCGGGGAGCTGTTTTTT.

This clonotype has a count of ten or more. The V call is TRBV7-9, the J call TRBJ2-1; TRBD2 is a possible D gene (6 bases). This CDR3 spans 13 amino acids. V dropped 3 bases and J dropped 6 bases, with 9 bases sitting between them. CDR1 is SEHNR and CDR2 is FQNEAQ in the germline V gene (reference sequence). DNA for the CDR3: TGTGCCAGCAGCTTTGGAGGGATCAATGAGCAGTTCTTC. Its protein product is CASSFGGINEQFF.

This rearrangement joins TRBV10-3 to TRBJ1-1, with no clear D. Germline V gives CDR1 ENHRY, CDR2 SYGVKD. V was cut by 2 bases and J by 9 bases, with 7 bases left in between. The CDR3 is 11 residues long. CDR3 nucleotides: TGTGCCATCAGTGAGCAGAAAAAAGCTTTCTTT. This translates into CAISEQKKAFF.

This chain joins TRBV11-2 and TRBJ2-5, with 14 bases fitting TRBD2. Germline CDR1 is SGHAT and CDR2 is FQNNGV. The CDR3 covers 20 residues. Unmatched junction bases numbered 18, after V lost 1 base and J lost 8 bases. As DNA, the CDR3 is TGTGCCAGCAGCTTAGGATTGGGACTAGCGGGGGAACCTACTAAGAGTACCCAGTACTTC. It is translated as CASSLGLGLAGEPTKSTQYF.

The CDR3 DNA reads as TGCGCCAGCAGCCCCGAGCCTAGCGGGGCCCGGAGCTCCTACAATGAGCAGTTCTTC. This sequence encodes CASSPEPSGARSSYNEQFF. This chain joins TRBV4-3 and TRBJ2-1, with 9 bases lining up with TRBD2. V lost 4 bases and J lost 0; bases outside the gene matches: 13. Germline V gene data show CDR1 as LGHNA and CDR2 as YSLEER. The CDR3 consists of 19 residues.

This clonotype was counted only a few times. This sequence joins TRBV7-3 and TRBJ2-1, with 9 bases matching TRBD2. The V gene end was trimmed by 2 bases and the J gene end by 6 bases; junction bases not matched to a gene: 5. CDR3 length equals 15 residues. Germline V CDR1 and CDR2: SGHTA, FQGTGA. CDR3 protein: CASSLGGTSSNEQFF. The CDR3 DNA reads as TGTGCCAGCAGCTTAGGAGGGACTAGCAGCAATGAGCAGTTCTTC.

This clonotype has a count of ten or more. The V gene is TRBV7-8, the J gene TRBJ2-2; 9 bases align to TRBD1. Germline V gene data show CDR1 as SGHVS and CDR2 as FQNEAQ. The J segment lost 1 base and the V segment lost 5 bases, leaving 5 bases of the junction unmatched. The CDR3 covers 16 residues. As DNA, the CDR3 is TGTGCCAGCAGCGATCCGGGACAGGGGAACACCGGGGAGCTGTTTTTT. It encodes CASSDPGQGNTGELFF.

The rearrangement links TRBV5-6 to TRBJ1-2; D may be TRBD1 (6 bases). V gave up 5 bases and J gave up 3 bases, with 14 bases separating them. The CDR3 is made up of 14 amino acids. Germline CDR1 reads SGHDT; CDR2 reads YYEEEE. In DNA form, the CDR3 reads TGTGCCAGCAGAATACAGGGAGGAGACTATGGCTACACCTTC. Translating it yields CASRIQGGDYGYTF.